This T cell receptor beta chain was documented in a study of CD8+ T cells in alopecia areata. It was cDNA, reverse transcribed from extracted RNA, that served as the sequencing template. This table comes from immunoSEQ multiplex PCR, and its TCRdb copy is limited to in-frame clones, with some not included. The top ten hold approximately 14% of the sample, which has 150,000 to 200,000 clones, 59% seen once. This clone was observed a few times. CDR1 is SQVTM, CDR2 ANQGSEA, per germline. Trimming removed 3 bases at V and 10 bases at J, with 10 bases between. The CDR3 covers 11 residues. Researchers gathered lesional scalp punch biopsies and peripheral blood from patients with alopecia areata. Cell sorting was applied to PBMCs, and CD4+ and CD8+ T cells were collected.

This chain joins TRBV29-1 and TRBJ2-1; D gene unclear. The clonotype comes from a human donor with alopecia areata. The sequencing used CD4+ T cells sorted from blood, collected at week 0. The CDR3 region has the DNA TGCAGCGTTGATACGGTACAAGAGCAGTTCTTC. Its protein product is CSVDTVQEQFF.